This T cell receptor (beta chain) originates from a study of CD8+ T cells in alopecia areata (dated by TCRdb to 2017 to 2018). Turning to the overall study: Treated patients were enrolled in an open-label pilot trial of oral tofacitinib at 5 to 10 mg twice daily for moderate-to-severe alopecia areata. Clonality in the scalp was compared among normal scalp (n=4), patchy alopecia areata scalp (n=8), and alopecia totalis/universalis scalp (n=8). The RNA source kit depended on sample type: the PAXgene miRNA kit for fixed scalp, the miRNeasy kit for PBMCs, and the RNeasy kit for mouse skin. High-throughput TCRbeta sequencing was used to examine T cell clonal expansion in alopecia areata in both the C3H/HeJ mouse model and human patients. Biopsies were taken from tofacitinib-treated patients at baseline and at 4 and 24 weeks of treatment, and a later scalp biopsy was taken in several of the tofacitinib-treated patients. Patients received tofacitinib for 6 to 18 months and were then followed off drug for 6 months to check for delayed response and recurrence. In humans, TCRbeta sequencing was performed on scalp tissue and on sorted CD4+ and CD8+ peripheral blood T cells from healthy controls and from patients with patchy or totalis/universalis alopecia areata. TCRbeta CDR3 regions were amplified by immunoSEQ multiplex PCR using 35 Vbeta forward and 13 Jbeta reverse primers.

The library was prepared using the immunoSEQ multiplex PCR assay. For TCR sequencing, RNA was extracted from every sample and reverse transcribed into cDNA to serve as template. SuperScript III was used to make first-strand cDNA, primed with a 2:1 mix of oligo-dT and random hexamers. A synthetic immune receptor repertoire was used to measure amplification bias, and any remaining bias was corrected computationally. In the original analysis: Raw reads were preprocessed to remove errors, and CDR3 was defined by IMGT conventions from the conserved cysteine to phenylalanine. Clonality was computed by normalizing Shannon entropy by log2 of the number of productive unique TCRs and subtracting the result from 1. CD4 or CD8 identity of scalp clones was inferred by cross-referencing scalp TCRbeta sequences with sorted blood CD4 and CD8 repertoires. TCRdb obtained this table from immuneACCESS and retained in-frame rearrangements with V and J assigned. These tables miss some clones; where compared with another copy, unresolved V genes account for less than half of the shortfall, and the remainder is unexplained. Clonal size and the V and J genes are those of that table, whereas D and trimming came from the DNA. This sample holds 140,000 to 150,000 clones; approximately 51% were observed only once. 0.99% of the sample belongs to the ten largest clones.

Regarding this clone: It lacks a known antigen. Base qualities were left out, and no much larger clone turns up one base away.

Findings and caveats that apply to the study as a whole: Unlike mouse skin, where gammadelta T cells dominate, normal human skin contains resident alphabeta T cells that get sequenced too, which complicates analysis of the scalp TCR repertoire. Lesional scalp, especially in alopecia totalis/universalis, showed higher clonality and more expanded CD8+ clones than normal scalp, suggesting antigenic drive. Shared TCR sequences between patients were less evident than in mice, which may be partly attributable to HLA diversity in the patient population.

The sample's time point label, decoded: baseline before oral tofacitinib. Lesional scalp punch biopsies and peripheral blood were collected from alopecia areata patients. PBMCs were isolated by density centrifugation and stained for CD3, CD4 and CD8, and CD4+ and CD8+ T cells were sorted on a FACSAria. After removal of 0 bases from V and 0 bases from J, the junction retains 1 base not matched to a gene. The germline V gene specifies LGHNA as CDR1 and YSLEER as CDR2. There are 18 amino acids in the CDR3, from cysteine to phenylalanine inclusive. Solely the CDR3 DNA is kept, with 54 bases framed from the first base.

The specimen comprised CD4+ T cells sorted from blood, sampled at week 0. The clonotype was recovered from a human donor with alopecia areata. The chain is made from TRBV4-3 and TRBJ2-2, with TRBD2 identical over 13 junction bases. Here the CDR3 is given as CASSQDGTSGTNTGELFF. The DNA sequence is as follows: TGCGCCAGCAGCCAAGATGGGACTAGCGGGACGAACACCGGGGAGCTGTTTTTT.